Each of the 17 T cell receptor beta chains below was sequenced from the same sample in a study of shared clonotypes between healthy human individuals. Clones were sequenced by immunoSEQ multiplex PCR, and TCRdb holds only the in-frame ones, with some missing. The sample yields 1,500,000 or so clones, less than 99% seen once. The sequencing sample was made of naive CD4+ T cells sorted from blood. Subset defined: CD45RA+ positively selected. These receptors were obtained from a man aged 25-45 years in good health.

The DNA of the CDR3 is TGTGCCACCAGCGTCCCAACAGGATCCATCACCTTC. Residues: CATSVPTGSITF. V gene TRBV15 combines with J gene TRBJ1-2; D might be TRBD1 (5 bases). Trimming removed 5 bases at V and 13 bases at J, with 17 bases between. Germline V gene lookup returns CDR1 LNHNV and CDR2 YYDKDF (reference sequence). The CDR3 has 12 residues.

V and J are TRBV28 and TRBJ2-3, with 12 bases that match TRBD2. The V gene's germline CDR1 is MDHEN and CDR2 SYDVKM. CDR3 length: 17 amino acids. The V segment lost 2 bases and the J segment 4 bases; nucleotides outside the gene matches: 7. The CDR3 sequence: CASSLPSGLAGPDTQYF. For the CDR3, the DNA is TGTGCCAGCAGTTTACCATCCGGACTAGCGGGACCAGATACGCAGTATTTT.

This chain connects TRBV11-2 to TRBJ2-7, with D unclear. This CDR3 has 15 residues. CDR1 and CDR2 (germline): SGHAT, FQNNGV. Trimming shortened V by 8 bases and J by 3 bases, and 20 bases separated the two germline ends. CDR3 bases: TGTGCCAGCTTCCTTCCCATAACGGTGGGCTACGAGCAGTACTTC. Protein product: CASFLPITVGYEQYF.

The chain links TRBV5-4 to TRBJ2-4; D is unclear. The ends were cut back, 1 base at V and 9 bases at J, with 14 bases in the middle. CDR3 length: 14 amino acids. CDR1 SGHNT and CDR2 YYREEE come from the germline V gene (reference sequence). The CDR3 loop is CASSLRAGDSIQYF. DNA for the CDR3: TGTGCCAGCAGCTTGCGGGCAGGAGATAGCATTCAGTACTTC.

This clone has just one count. The chain couples TRBV5-1 to TRBJ2-1, with TRBD2 matching 10 bases. Trimming removed 3 bases from V and 6 bases from J; junction bases left unmatched: 6. The CDR3 totals 15 residues. CDR1 and CDR2 from the germline V gene are SGHRS and YFSETQ. In DNA, the CDR3 is TGCGCCAGCAGCTCGCTAGCGGGAGAGGTCAATGAGCAGTTCTTC. Amino acid sequence: CASSSLAGEVNEQFF.

This chain connects TRBV28 to TRBJ2-7; no clear D gene. In germline, CDR1 is MDHEN, CDR2 SYDVKM. Between the trimmed V and J ends, which lost 4 bases and 4 bases, there was a span of 14 bases. The CDR3 contains 14 residues. CDR3 residues: CASSSSPPLYEQYF. CDR3 sequence (DNA): TGTGCCAGCAGTTCCTCACCCCCCCTATACGAGCAGTACTTC. The full variable domain, rest sourced from reference TRBV28 and TRBJ2-7, is DVKVTQSSRYLVKRTGEKVFLECVQDMDHENMFWYRQDPGLGLRLIYFSYDVKMKEKGDIPEGYSVSREKKERFSLILESASTNQTSMYLCASSSSPPLYEQYFGPGTRLTVT.

The CDR3: CASSRAMGNQPQHF. The CDR3 bases are TGTGCCAGCAGCAGGGCAATGGGCAATCAGCCCCAGCATTTT. The chain recombines TRBV27 with TRBJ1-5; tentatively, D is TRBD1 (5 bases). Germline V gives CDR1 MNHEY, CDR2 SMNVEV (reference sequence). V was shortened by 6 bases and J by 2 bases, with 11 bases between the two germline ends. This CDR3 region has 14 residues.

The CDR3 DNA reads TGTGCCAGCAGTGATCCAGGAGAGGGCTATGGCTACACCTTC. As protein: CASSDPGEGYGYTF. J is TRBJ1-2 and V is TRBV2, with D unresolved. Germline CDR1 SNHLY, CDR2 FYNNEI. The CDR3 totals 14 residues. Trimming shortened V by 3 bases and J by 4 bases, and 12 bases separated the two germline ends.

The gene calls are TRBV7-3 and TRBJ2-3; 10 nucleotides line up with TRBD1. The length of the CDR3 is 14 residues. The ends lost 10 bases at V and 4 bases at J; junction bases unmatched: 8. Germline lookup yields CDR1 SGHTA and CDR2 FQGTGA. CDR3 region: CATAVGQGADTQYF. The CDR3 DNA reads as TGTGCCACCGCGGTCGGACAGGGGGCAGATACGCAGTATTTT.

The rearrangement links TRBV18 to TRBJ1-5; no clear D. CDR3 size: 16 residues. V lost 0 bases, J lost 8 bases, and 17 bases lay in between. From germline, CDR1 is KGHSH and CDR2 LQKENI. Here the CDR3 reads CASSPPVGTEGEPQHF. CDR3 DNA: TGTGCCAGCTCACCACCTGTGGGCACGGAAGGTGAGCCCCAGCATTTT.

The V and J genes are TRBV25-1 and TRBJ2-1, with TRBD2 matching 8 bases. Germline V gene lookup returns CDR1 MGHDK and CDR2 SYGVNS. The V and J ends lost 3 bases and 2 bases, in that order; junction bases with no gene match: 12. This CDR3 is 18 amino acids long. CDR3 sequence reads: CASSDQSELAVTYNEQFF. Here the CDR3 DNA reads TGTGCCAGCAGTGATCAATCCGAACTAGCGGTCACCTACAATGAGCAGTTCTTC. The full variable domain, rest sourced from reference TRBV25-1 and TRBJ2-1, is EADIYQTPRYLVIGTGKKITLECSQTMGHDKMYWYQQDPGMELHLIHYSYGVNSTEKGDLSSESTVSRIRTEHFPLTLESARPSHTSQYLCASSDQSELAVTYNEQFFGPGTRLTVL.

The chain employs TRBV19 and TRBJ2-1, with 8 bases fitting TRBD2. Germline CDR1 reads LNHDA; CDR2 reads SQIVND (reference sequence). V lost 1 base and J lost 5; bases outside the gene matches: 4. The CDR3 sequence is 15 residues long. The CDR3 nucleotides read TGTGCCAGTAGTATAGTACGGGAGGGAAACAATGAGCAGTTCTTC. It encodes CASSIVREGNNEQFF.

The rearrangement joins TRBV28 to TRBJ2-5, with TRBD2 as a possible D gene (5 bases). V was shortened by 8 bases and J by 4 bases, with 14 bases between the two germline ends. The germline CDR1 and CDR2 sequences are MDHEN and SYDVKM. This CDR3 region has 13 residues. Here the CDR3 DNA reads TGTGCCAGCGGACTTAGCGTTCCAGAGACCCAGTACTTC. It specifies CASGLSVPETQYF.

J is TRBJ1-1 and V is TRBV19; weak D call: TRBD1 (5 bases). The CDR3 covers 14 residues. V shed 4 bases and J shed 0 bases, with 9 bases lying between them. Per germline, CDR1 LNHDA and CDR2 SQIVND (reference sequence). CDR3 sequence reads: CASSKGFMNTEAFF. CDR3 nucleotides: TGTGCCAGTAGTAAGGGGTTCATGAACACTGAAGCTTTCTTT.

The chain combines TRBV29-1 with TRBJ2-7; no clear D. The CDR3 is 11 amino acids. The germline gives CDR1 SQVTM, CDR2 ANQGSEA. V was clipped by 4 bases and J by 8 bases, with 12 bases between them. In nucleotides, the CDR3 is TGCAGCGTTGTCTCCCGTCGGCAGCAGTACTTC. Translated, it gives CSVVSRRQQYF.

The chain has TRBV7-9 and TRBJ2-6, with no clear D. CDR1 is SEHNR, CDR2 FQNEAQ, per germline (reference sequence). The CDR3 runs 15 residues. Trimming cost V 5 bases and J 2 bases, with 10 bases left between them. This chain's CDR3 is CASSPGFPGANVLTF. The CDR3, as DNA: TGTGCCAGCAGCCCGGGTTTCCCTGGGGCCAACGTCCTGACTTTC.

The chain recombines TRBV7-2 with TRBJ2-7, with 7 positions matching TRBD2. V lost 8 bases, J lost 9 bases, and 16 bases stayed unmatched. Germline values: CDR1 SGHTA, CDR2 FQGNSA. The CDR3 totals 14 residues. The CDR3 protein is CASGNNLGGSVQYF. The DNA of the CDR3 is TGTGCCAGCGGAAACAACCTCGGGGGGAGTGTGCAGTACTTC.